This T cell receptor beta chain was captured by sequencing in a study of shared clonotypes between healthy human individuals. Whole-study results and caveats: Researchers sampled only blood; tissue repertoires likely differ.

As to this clone: The antigen is unknown.

None of the donors, who were healthy HIV-negative adults, had recently had acute infections or vaccinations. A CD45RA-negative memory subset and a CD45RA+ naive subset were separated from the CD4+ cells. CDR1 and CDR2 from the germline V gene are SGHAT and FQDESV (reference sequence). The CDR3 is 14 residues long. Trimming removed 0 bases at V and 2 bases at J, with 6 bases between. Replicate PCRs for sorted subsets used around 200 ng DNA; this equaled about 30,000 T cell genomes. The assay was immunoSEQ multiplex PCR, and TCRdb's table has in-frame clones only and misses some. The sample carries under 200,000 clones, over 85% recorded once.

The chain combines TRBV11-1 with TRBJ2-3; TRBD1 might be the D (5 bases). The source is a woman in her 30s in good health. Material for sequencing was naive CD4+ T cells sorted from blood. The subset: CD45RA+ positively selected. The CDR3 DNA sequence: TGTGCCAGCAGCTTAGCGGACACCACAGATACGCAGTATTTT. Translating gives CASSLADTTDTQYF.